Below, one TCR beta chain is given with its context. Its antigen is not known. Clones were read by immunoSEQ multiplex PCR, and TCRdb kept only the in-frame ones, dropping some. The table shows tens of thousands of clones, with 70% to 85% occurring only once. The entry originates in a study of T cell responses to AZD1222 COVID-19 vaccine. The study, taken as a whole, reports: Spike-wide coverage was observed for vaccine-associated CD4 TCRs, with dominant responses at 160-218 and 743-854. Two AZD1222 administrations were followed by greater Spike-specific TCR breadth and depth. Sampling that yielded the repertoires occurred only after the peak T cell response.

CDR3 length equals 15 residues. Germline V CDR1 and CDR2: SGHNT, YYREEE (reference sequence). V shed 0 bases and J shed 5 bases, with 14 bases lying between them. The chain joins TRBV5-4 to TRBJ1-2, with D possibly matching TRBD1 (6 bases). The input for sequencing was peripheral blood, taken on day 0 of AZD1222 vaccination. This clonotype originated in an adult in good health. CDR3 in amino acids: CASSLGGGRRYGYTF. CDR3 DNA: TGTGCCAGCAGCTTGGGAGGGGGAAGAAGATATGGCTACACCTTC.